This T cell receptor (beta chain) was found in a study of cytomegalovirus exposure and HLA in healthy donors. PCR employed 60 Vbeta and 13 Jbeta primers. Measured with immunoSEQ multiplex PCR; TCRdb has only the in-frame clones, and not every one. The sample has a few hundred thousand clones, about 90% seen once; the top ten hold less than 2.5%. V lost 2 bases, J lost 12 bases, and 22 bases stayed unmatched. This CDR3 is built from 17 residues. In germline, CDR1 is SSHAT, CDR2 FNYEAQ (reference sequence). Healthy bone marrow donors made up the donor group. Sequenced sample: PBMCs. The rearrangement links TRBV7-7 to TRBJ2-7; TRBD1 aligns across 7 bases. This sequence originates from a young woman in good health and CMV-seronegative. The CDR3 here is CASSLRGRSGEPLGRYF. The DNA of the CDR3 is TGTGCCAGCAGCTTAAGGGGGCGCTCTGGGGAACCCCTGGGGAGGTACTTC.